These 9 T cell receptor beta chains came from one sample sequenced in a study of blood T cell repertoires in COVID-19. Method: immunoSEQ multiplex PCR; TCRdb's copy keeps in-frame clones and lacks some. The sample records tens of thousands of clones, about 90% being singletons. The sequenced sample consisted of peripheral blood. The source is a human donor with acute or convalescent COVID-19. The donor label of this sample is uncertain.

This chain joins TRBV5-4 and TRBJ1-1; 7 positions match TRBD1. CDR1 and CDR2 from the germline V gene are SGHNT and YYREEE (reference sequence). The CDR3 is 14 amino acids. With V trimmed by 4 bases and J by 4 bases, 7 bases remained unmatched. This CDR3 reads CASSQEGAVTEAFF. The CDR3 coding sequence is TGTGCCAGCAGCCAGGAGGGGGCCGTCACTGAAGCTTTCTTT.

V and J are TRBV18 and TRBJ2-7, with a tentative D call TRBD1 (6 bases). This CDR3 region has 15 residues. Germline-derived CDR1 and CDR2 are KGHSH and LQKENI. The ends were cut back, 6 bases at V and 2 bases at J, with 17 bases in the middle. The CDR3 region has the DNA TGTGCCAGCTCGCCGATCCGGGACAACACCTACGAGCAGTACTTC. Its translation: CASSPIRDNTYEQYF.

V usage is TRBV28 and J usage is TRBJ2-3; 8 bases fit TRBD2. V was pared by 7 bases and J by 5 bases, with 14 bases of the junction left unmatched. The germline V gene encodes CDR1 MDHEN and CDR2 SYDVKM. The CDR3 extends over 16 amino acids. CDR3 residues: CASTRGLVGPGDTQYF. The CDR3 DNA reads TGTGCCAGCACCAGGGGACTAGTGGGGCCCGGAGATACGCAGTATTTT.

Written as DNA, the CDR3 is TGTGCCAGCTCAGCCCTGGACGCAGGGGACGGCTACACCTTC. Translation: CASSALDAGDGYTF. The V call is TRBV18, the J call TRBJ1-2; D is perhaps TRBD1 (6 bases). V lost 5 bases and J lost 8, with 18 bases in between. This CDR3 is 14 amino acids long. From germline, CDR1 is KGHSH and CDR2 LQKENI. The entire variable domain, with the rest obtained from reference TRBV18 and TRBJ1-2, is as follows: NAGVMQNPRHLVRRRGQEARLRCSPMKGHSHVYWYRQLPEEGLKFMVYLQKENIIDESGMPKERFSAEFPKEGPSILRIQQVVRGDSAAYFCASSALDAGDGYTFGSGTRLTVV.

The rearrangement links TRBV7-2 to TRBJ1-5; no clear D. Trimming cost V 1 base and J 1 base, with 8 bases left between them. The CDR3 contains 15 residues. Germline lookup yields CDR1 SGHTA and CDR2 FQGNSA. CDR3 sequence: CASSLVGWSNQPQHF. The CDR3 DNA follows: TGTGCCAGCAGCTTAGTCGGGTGGAGCAATCAGCCCCAGCATTTT. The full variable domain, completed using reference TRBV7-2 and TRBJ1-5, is GAGVSQSPSNKVTEKGKDVELRCDPISGHTALYWYRQSLGQGLEFLIYFQGNSAPDKSGLPSDRFSAERTGGSVSTLTIQRTQQEDSAVYLCASSLVGWSNQPQHFGDGTRLSIL.

Here the CDR3 reads CASSLNNRGAGGNTIYF. DNA for the CDR3: TGTGCCAGCAGCTTGAATAACAGGGGAGCGGGTGGAAACACCATATATTTT. This sequence joins TRBV5-4 and TRBJ1-3; 7 nucleotides align to TRBD1. The V segment lost 1 base and the J segment 3 bases; nucleotides outside the gene matches: 10. The V gene's germline CDR1 is SGHNT and CDR2 YYREEE (reference sequence). CDR3 length: 17 amino acids.

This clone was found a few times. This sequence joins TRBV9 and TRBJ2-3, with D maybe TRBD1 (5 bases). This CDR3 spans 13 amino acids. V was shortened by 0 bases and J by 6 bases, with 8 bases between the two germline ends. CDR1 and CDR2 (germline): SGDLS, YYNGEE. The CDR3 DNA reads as TGTGCCAGCAGCGTAGGACAGCCCGATACGCAGTATTTT. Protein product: CASSVGQPDTQYF. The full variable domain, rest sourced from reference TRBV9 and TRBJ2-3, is DSGVTQTPKHLITATGQRVTLRCSPRSGDLSVYWYQQSLDQGLQFLIQYYNGEERAKGNILERFSAQQFPDLHSELNLSSLELGDSALYFCASSVGQPDTQYFGPGTRLTVL.

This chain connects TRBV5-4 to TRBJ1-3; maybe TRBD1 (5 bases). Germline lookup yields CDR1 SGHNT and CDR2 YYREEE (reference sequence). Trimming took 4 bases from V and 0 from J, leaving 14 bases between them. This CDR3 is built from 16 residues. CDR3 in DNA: TGTGCCAGCAGCCAAGACAGCTTTAGCTCTGGAAACACCATATATTTT. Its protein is CASSQDSFSSGNTIYF.

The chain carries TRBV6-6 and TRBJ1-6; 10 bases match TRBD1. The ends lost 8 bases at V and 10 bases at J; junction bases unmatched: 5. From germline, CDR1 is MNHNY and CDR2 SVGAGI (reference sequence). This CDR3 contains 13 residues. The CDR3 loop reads CASRQGARSPLHF. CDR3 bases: TGTGCCAGCCGACAGGGGGCGAGGTCACCCCTCCACTTT.